The present entry profiles one T cell receptor (beta chain) with its context. This sample is part of a study of blood T cell repertoires in COVID-19. Measured with immunoSEQ multiplex PCR; TCRdb has only the in-frame clones, and not every one. The sample consists of 200,000 or so clones, about 88% of them appearing once. The CDR3 is 15 residues long. Trimming pared 0 bases from V and 5 bases from J, leaving 13 bases between. Per germline, CDR1 LGHNA and CDR2 YNFKEQ. This TCR derives from a woman aged 25-40 years who had recovered from COVID-19. Specimen: PBMCs or T cells enriched from blood (not recorded which). The gene calls are TRBV4-2 and TRBJ1-1, with D tentatively TRBD1 (5 bases). The DNA for the CDR3 is TGTGCCAGCAGCCAAGATGGGGGGGTGGAGACTGAAGCTTTCTTT. Encoded protein: CASSQDGGVETEAFF.